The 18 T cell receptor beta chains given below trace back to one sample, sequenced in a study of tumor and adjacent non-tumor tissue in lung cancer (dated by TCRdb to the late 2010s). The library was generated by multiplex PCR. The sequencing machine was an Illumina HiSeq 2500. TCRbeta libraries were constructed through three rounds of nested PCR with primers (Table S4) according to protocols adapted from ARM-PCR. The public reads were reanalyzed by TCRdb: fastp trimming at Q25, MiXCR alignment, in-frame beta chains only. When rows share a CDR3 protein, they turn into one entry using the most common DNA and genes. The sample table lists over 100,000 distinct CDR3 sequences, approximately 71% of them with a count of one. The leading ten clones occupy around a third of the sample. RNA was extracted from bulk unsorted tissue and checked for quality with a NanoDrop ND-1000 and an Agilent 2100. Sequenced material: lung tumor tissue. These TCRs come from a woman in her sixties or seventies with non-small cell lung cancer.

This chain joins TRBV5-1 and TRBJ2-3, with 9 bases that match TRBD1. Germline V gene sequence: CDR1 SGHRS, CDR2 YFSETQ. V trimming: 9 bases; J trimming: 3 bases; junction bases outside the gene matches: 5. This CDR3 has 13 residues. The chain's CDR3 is CATRTGDTDTQYF. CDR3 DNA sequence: TGCGCCACCAGGACAGGGGATACAGATACGCAGTATTTT.

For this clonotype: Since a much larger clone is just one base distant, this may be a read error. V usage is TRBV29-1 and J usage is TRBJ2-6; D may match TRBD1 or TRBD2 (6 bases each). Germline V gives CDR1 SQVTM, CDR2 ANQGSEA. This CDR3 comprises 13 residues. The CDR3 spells CSVQGTGAIVLTF. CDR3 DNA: TGCAGCGTTCAGGGGACTGGGGCCATCGTCCTGACTTTC.

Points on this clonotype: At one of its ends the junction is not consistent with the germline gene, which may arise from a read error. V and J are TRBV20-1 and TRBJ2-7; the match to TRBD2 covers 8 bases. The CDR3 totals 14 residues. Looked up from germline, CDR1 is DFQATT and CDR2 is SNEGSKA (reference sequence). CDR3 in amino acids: CSTRPGGNSYEQYF. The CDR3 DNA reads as TGCAGTACTAGGCCGGGGGGGAACTCCTACGAGCAGTACTTC.

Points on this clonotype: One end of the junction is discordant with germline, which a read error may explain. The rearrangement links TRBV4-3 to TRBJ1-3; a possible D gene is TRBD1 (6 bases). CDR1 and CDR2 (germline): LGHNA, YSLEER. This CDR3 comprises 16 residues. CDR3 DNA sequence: TGCGCCAACAGCCAATCCGAGACAGGCTCTGGAAACACCATATATTTT. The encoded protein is CANSQSETGSGNTIYF.

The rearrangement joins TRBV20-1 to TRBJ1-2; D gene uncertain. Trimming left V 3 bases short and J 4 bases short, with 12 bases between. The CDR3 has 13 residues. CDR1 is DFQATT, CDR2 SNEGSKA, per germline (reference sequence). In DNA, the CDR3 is TGCAGTGCTAGTGGGGTGAACGGCTATGGCTACACCTTC. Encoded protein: CSASGVNGYGYTF.

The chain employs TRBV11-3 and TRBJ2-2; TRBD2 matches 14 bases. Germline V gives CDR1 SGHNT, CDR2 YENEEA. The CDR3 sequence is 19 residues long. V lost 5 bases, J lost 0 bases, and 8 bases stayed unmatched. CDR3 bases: TGTGCCAGCAGCGTTCGTGGACTAGCGGGGGGTACGAACACCGGGGAGCTGTTTTTT. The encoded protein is CASSVRGLAGGTNTGELFF. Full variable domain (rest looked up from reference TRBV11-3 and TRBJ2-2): EAGVVQSPRYKIIEKKQPVAFWCNPISGHNTLYWYLQNLGQGPELLIRYENEEAVDDSQLPKDRFSAERLKGVDSTLKIQPAELGDSAVYLCASSVRGLAGGTNTGELFFGEGSRLTVL.

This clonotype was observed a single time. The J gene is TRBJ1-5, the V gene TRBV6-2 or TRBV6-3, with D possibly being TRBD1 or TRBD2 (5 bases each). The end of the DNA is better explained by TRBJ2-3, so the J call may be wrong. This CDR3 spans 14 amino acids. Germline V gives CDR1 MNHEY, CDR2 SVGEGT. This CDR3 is CASSPPGPGRPQYF. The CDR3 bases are TGTGCCAGCAGCCCACCGGGACCCGGAAGGCCACAGTATTTT.

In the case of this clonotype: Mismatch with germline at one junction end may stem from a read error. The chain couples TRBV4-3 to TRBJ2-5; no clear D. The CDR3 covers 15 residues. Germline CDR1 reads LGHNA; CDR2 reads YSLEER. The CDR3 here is CASSQEWVGQDTQYF. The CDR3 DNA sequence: TGCGCCAGTAGCCAAGAATGGGTGGGCCAGGACACCCAGTACTTC.

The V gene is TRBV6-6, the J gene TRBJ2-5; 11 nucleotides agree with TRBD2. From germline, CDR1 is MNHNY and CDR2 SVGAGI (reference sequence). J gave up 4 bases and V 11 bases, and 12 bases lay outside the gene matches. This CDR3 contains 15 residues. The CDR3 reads CAYSDAGLAGETQYF. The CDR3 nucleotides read TGTGCCTACAGCGATGCAGGACTAGCGGGAGAGACCCAGTACTTC.

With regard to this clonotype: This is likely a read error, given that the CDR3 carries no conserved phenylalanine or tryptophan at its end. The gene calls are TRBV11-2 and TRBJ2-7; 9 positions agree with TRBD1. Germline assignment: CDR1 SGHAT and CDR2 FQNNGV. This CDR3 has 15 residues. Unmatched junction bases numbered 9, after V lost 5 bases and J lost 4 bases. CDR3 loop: CASSPGPGQGYEQYL. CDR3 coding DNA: TGTGCCAGCAGCCCAGGTCCCGGACAGGGGTACGAGCAGTACTTA.

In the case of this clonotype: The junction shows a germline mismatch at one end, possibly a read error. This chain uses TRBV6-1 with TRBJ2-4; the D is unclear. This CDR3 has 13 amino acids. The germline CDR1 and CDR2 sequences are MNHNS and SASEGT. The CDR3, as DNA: TGTGCCAACAGTGAAGATAAGGGAAACATTAAGTACTTC. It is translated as CANSEDKGNIKYF.

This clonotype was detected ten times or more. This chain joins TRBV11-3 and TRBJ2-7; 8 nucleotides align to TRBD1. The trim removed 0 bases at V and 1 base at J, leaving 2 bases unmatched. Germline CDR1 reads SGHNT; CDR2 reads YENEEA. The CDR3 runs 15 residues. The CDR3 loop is CASSLDGTGSYEQYF. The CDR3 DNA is TGTGCCAGCAGCTTAGACGGGACAGGTTCCTACGAGCAGTACTTC.

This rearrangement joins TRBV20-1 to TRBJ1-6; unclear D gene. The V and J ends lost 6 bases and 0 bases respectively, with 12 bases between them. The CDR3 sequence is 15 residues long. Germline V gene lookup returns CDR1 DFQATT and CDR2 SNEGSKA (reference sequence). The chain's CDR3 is CSAMLQNSYNSPLHF. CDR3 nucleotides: TGCAGTGCAATGCTACAGAACTCCTATAATTCACCCCTCCACTTT.

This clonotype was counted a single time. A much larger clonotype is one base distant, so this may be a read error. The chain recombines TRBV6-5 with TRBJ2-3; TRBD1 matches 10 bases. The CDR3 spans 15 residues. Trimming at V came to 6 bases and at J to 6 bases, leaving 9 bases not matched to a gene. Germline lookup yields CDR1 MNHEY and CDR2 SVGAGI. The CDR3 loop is CASSLRQGAVDTQYF. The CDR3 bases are TGTGCCAGCAGCCTCAGACAGGGGGCGGTGGATACGCAGTATTTT.

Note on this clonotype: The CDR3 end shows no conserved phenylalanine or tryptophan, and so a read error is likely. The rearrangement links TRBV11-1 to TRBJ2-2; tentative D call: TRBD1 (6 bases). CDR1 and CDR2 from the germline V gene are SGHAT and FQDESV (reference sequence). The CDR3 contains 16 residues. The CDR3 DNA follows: TGTGCCAGCATGGCCTGGACAGAGGTGAACATCGGGGAGCTGTTTGTT. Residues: CASMAWTEVNIGELFV.

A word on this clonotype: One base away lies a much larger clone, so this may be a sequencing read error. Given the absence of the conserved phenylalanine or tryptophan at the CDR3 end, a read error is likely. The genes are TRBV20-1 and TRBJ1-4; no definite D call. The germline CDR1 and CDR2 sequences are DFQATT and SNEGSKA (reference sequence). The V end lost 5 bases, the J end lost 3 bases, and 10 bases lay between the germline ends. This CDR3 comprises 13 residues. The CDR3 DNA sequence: TGCAGTGCTGGCCCCGGCGCTAATGAAAAACTGTTTCTT. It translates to CSAGPGANEKLFL.

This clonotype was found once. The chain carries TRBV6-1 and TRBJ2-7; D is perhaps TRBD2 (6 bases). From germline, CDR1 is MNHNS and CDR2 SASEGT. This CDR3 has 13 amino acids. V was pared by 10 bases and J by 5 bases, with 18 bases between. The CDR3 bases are TGTGCCATTGACATACCGGGGGTCCACGAGCAGTACTTC. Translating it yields CAIDIPGVHEQYF.

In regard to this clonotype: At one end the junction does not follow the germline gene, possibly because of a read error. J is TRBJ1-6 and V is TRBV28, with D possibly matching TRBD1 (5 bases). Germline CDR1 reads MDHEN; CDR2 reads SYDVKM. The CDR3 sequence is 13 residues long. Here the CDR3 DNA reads TGTGCCAGCGAACGGGACCGAAATTCACACCTCCAATTC. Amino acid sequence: CASERDRNSHLQF. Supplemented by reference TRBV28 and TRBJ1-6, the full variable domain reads DVKVTQSSRYLVKRTGEKVFLECVQDMDHENMFWYRQDPGLGLRLIYFSYDVKMKEKGDIPEGYSVSREKKERFSLILESASTNQTSMYLCASERDRNSHLQFGNGTRLTVT.